A selection of T cell receptor beta chains follows, all from one sample in a study of cytomegalovirus exposure and HLA in healthy donors. The protocol was immunoSEQ multiplex PCR, while the TCRdb copy is restricted to in-frame clones and leaves out a portion. The sample lists roughly 150,000 clones, around 96% occurring once. What was sequenced was PBMCs. The origin of the receptors is a woman aged 18-35 years in good health and CMV-seronegative. The CDR3 runs from the conserved cysteine through the conserved F or W. The order of the fields is clone size, J gene, V gene, CDR3 protein. Not all rows give a size; the values are once, few, many and, for expanded clones, a class.

. | TRBJ2-3 | TRBV4-3 | CASSHRASDADTQYF
. | TRBJ2-3 | TRBV7-2 | CASRFQGRDTQYF
. | TRBJ2-5 | TRBV6-1 | CASSDGGSVETQYF
. | TRBJ1-2 | TRBV5-1 | CASSLTPGPGGYTF
once | TRBJ2-3 | TRBV6-1 | CASSPRGGDTQYF
. | TRBJ2-7 | TRBV6-5 | CASTDRGGPWEQYF
once | TRBJ2-3 | TRBV5-1 | CASSLFAENTDTQYF
. | TRBJ1-2 | TRBV28 | CASTLGGAQDYGYTF
. | TRBJ2-7 | TRBV7-9 | CASSSRAEQYF
. | TRBJ2-1 | TRBV7-2 | CASSLVGTSGGNEQFF
once | TRBJ2-5 | TRBV5-1 | CASSLGTVQETQYF
. | TRBJ2-3 | TRBV5-1 | CASSFSGGPTDTQYF
. | TRBJ2-7 | TRBV28 | CASTRAYEQYF
. | TRBJ2-5 | TRBV6-5 | CASSTSGGTETQYF
. | TRBJ2-3 | TRBV2 | CASSSTGVLDTQYF
. | TRBJ1-1 | TRBV27 | CASGNKGDNIEAFF
. | TRBJ1-1 | TRBV4-1 | CASSHADRMNTEAFF
. | TRBJ2-7 | TRBV25-1 | CASGRRYEQYF
once | TRBJ1-4 | TRBV18 | CASSPLGQASNEKLFF
once | TRBJ2-7 | TRBV5-6 | CASSFSLSSIPSYEQYF
. | TRBJ2-1 | TRBV9 | CASSVAPRQGAATSYNEQFF
. | TRBJ1-1 | TRBV7-2 | CASSPRTGPNTEAFF
. | TRBJ1-3 | TRBV6-5 | CASSNLAGSGNTIYF
. | TRBJ2-1 | TRBV14 | CASSQGGATYNEQFF
. | TRBJ1-3 | TRBV29-1 | CSAGQGDSGNTIYF
. | TRBJ2-3 | TRBV29-1 | CSVYGLAGGPDTQYF
. | TRBJ2-1 | TRBV18 | CASSPPGTPLSNRQFF
. | TRBJ1-2 | TRBV9 | CASSVSLTGGSGYTF
. | TRBJ1-3 | TRBV2 | CASSTGSSGNTIYF
once | TRBJ2-7 | TRBV19 | CASSLSGGGYEQYF
. | TRBJ2-1 | TRBV4-3 | CASSQDSSGTDNEQFF
. | TRBJ2-2 | TRBV2 | CASTRLAGETGELFF
. | TRBJ2-2 | TRBV5-4 | CASSLGVAGAITGELFF
. | TRBJ2-5 | TRBV4-1 | CASSHPDFQETQYF
. | TRBJ1-4 | TRBV6-1 | CASSEAGVGGEKLFF
few | TRBJ2-3 | TRBV30 | CAWSVGTGGGDTQYF
. | TRBJ1-1 | TRBV7-2 | CASSPELGPNTEAFF